This passage covers 2 T cell receptor beta chains from one sample sequenced in a study of cytomegalovirus exposure and HLA in healthy donors. The PCR employed 60 Vbeta primers together with 13 Jbeta primers. Generated by immunoSEQ multiplex PCR, the TCRdb table keeps only in-frame clones and is missing some. The sample includes over 130,000 clones, 60% to 80% of them seen just once. Sequenced material: PBMCs. The receptors here all came from a woman aged 30 to 39 in good health and CMV-seronegative.

This clone was recorded a few times. This CDR3 reads CASSPRGLLAGRDEQFF. The CDR3 region has the DNA TGTGCCAGCAGCCCTCGTGGGTTGCTAGCGGGACGGGATGAGCAGTTCTTC. This sequence joins TRBV7-8 and TRBJ2-1; TRBD2 matches at 9 bases. V was pared by 5 bases and J by 8 bases, with 16 bases of the junction left unmatched. The CDR3 runs 17 residues. In germline, CDR1 is SGHVS, CDR2 FQNEAQ.

The rearrangement uses TRBV18 and TRBJ1-1, with TRBD1 matching over 8 bases. J gave up 1 base and V 3 bases, and 4 bases lay outside the gene matches. CDR1 KGHSH and CDR2 LQKENI come from the germline V gene. The CDR3 sequence is 15 residues long. The CDR3 bases are TGTGCCAGCTCACCCCCGACAGGGGCGAACACTGAAGCTTTCTTT. Protein product: CASSPPTGANTEAFF.